This T cell receptor beta chain was captured in a study of blood T cell repertoires in COVID-19. Study summary: Sources were T cells, B-cell-depleted T cells, or PBMCs; the material itself was cDNA or gDNA.

Which cohort a participant joined came from the clinical history participants gave. For recovered donors of Cohort 3, there were two negative PCRs, clearance, or symptom resolution. Per the study methods: Reference gene primer amplification gave estimated nucleated cell counts. Assay: immunoSEQ multiplex PCR; the TCRdb copy retains only in-frame clones and omits some. V and J calls plus clone size are reproduced from that table; the DNA served to infer D and trimming. The sample shows roughly 380,000 clones, 87% of them seen only once. Germline values: CDR1 KGHSH, CDR2 LQKENI. The CDR3 runs 13 residues. V lost 6 bases to trimming and J lost 8 bases, with 13 bases between them.

The sample was PBMCs or T cells enriched from blood (not recorded which). The chain links TRBV18 to TRBJ1-4; D uncertain. The TCR sequence derives from a young man who had recovered from COVID-19. In DNA, the CDR3 is TGTGCCAGCTCCCGGAGCGCCGAGGAAAAACTGTTTTTT. Its translation: CASSRSAEEKLFF.